What follows are 18 T cell receptor beta chains derived from one specimen sequenced in a study of technical replicates of blood from a few donors. Produced via immunoSEQ multiplex PCR; TCRdb's table is partial and in-frame only. The sample lists 78,000 or so clones, 91% occurring once. Input material: T cells isolated from PBMCs. The source of these receptors is a human donor in good health. Some clones in this sample may be carry-over from other donors' samples.

The rearrangement joins TRBV9 to TRBJ2-1; a weak D match, TRBD2 (5 bases). CDR3 length: 12 residues. The germline V and J ends were trimmed by 0 bases and 10 bases, with 8 bases remaining between them. Germline CDR1 reads SGDLS; CDR2 reads YYNGEE. The CDR3 nucleotides are TGTGCCAGCAGCGTAGGCGGGTCCGAGCAGTTCTTC. Protein: CASSVGGSEQFF.

This clone was observed a single time. The CDR3 DNA reads TGTGCCAGCAGCGGGACAGGGTACGACTATGGCTACACCTTC. It is translated as CASSGTGYDYGYTF. The chain links TRBV9 to TRBJ1-2, with TRBD1 matching over 8 bases. CDR1 and CDR2 from the germline V gene are SGDLS and YYNGEE. V lost 3 bases, J lost 3 bases, and 4 bases stayed unmatched. The CDR3 runs to 14 residues.

This clone has just a few counts. The rearrangement links TRBV15 to TRBJ1-1, with 8 bases fitting TRBD1. CDR3 length: 14 residues. Germline loops: CDR1 LNHNV, CDR2 YYDKDF (reference sequence). The V gene end was trimmed by 7 bases and the J gene end by 2 bases; junction bases not matched to a gene: 6. This CDR3 reads CATTRTGTNTEAFF. The DNA for the CDR3 is TGTGCCACCACCCGGACAGGGACCAACACTGAAGCTTTCTTT.

The chain uses TRBV28 and TRBJ2-3; 14 nucleotides line up with TRBD2. Trimming removed 5 bases from V and 2 bases from J; junction bases left unmatched: 12. Germline V gene sequence: CDR1 MDHEN, CDR2 SYDVKM. The CDR3 is made up of 19 amino acids. CDR3 amino acids: CASSAGLAGGGADTDTQYF. The CDR3 region has the DNA TGTGCCAGCAGTGCCGGACTAGCGGGAGGCGGAGCGGACACAGATACGCAGTATTTT.

This rearrangement joins TRBV6-5 to TRBJ1-3; D possibly corresponds to TRBD1 (5 bases). CDR3 length: 14 residues. Germline assignment: CDR1 MNHEY and CDR2 SVGAGI. With 7 bases removed from V and 4 bases from J, the gap between germline ends came to 14 bases. The CDR3 DNA follows: TGTGCCAGCACCGTCGGCGGGGCGGGAAACACCATATATTTT. Encoded protein: CASTVGGAGNTIYF.

V and J are TRBV28 and TRBJ2-7; D may be TRBD1 (6 bases). This CDR3 region has 14 residues. The germline V gene encodes CDR1 MDHEN and CDR2 SYDVKM. V was cut by 0 bases and J by 0 bases, with 6 bases left in between. In DNA, the CDR3 is TGTGCCAGCAGTTTATGGGACAGCTCCTACGAGCAGTACTTC. Translating it yields CASSLWDSSYEQYF.

This rearrangement joins TRBV6-6 to TRBJ1-1; D not resolved. Germline V gives CDR1 MNHNY, CDR2 SVGAGI (reference sequence). With 4 bases removed from V and 0 bases from J, the gap between germline ends came to 9 bases. The CDR3 spans 14 residues. The CDR3 sequence: CASSSQIMNTEAFF. DNA of the CDR3: TGTGCCAGCAGTTCACAGATTATGAACACTGAAGCTTTCTTT.

The rearrangement links TRBV5-1 to TRBJ2-1; perhaps TRBD2 as D (6 bases). V was shortened by 6 bases and J by 2 bases, with 15 bases between the two germline ends. Germline CDR1 is SGHRS and CDR2 is YFSETQ. The CDR3 consists of 15 residues. CDR3 sequence: CASKLLANTYNEQFF. CDR3 DNA: TGCGCCAGCAAATTGCTAGCGAATACCTACAATGAGCAGTTCTTC. The whole variable domain, remainder taken from reference TRBV5-1 and TRBJ2-1, is KAGVTQTPRYLIKTRGQQVTLSCSPISGHRSVSWYQQTPGQGLQFLFEYFSETQRNKGNFPGRFSGRQFSNSRSEMNVSTLELGDSALYLCASKLLANTYNEQFFGPGTRLTVL.

The chain has TRBV4-1 and TRBJ1-3; D remains unclear. CDR3 size: 14 residues. Trimming shortened V by 4 bases and J by 1 base, and 8 bases separated the two germline ends. In germline, CDR1 is MGHRA, CDR2 YSYEKL. Here the CDR3 reads CASSLGGSGNTIYF. The CDR3 DNA reads TGCGCCAGCAGCCTAGGCGGGTCTGGAAACACCATATATTTT.

The chain has TRBV11-2 and TRBJ2-3, with 7 bases fitting TRBD1. CDR1 is SGHAT and CDR2 is FQNNGV in the germline V gene. CDR3 length: 15 amino acids. V gave up 5 bases and J gave up 2 bases; unmatched junction bases: 7. In DNA, the CDR3 is TGTGCCAGCAGCATTCTACAGGGGTCCACAGATACGCAGTATTTT. Its translation: CASSILQGSTDTQYF.

The chain joins TRBV5-1 to TRBJ2-7; TRBD1 agrees at 7 bases. Germline V gene sequence: CDR1 SGHRS, CDR2 YFSETQ. With 3 bases clipped from V and 5 bases from J, the junction kept 5 bases outside the gene matches. This CDR3 contains 13 residues. The CDR3 sequence is CASSSGTENEQYF. The CDR3 coding sequence is TGCGCCAGCAGCTCCGGGACAGAGAACGAGCAGTACTTC. The whole variable domain, filled in from reference TRBV5-1 and TRBJ2-7, reads KAGVTQTPRYLIKTRGQQVTLSCSPISGHRSVSWYQQTPGQGLQFLFEYFSETQRNKGNFPGRFSGRQFSNSRSEMNVSTLELGDSALYLCASSSGTENEQYFGPGTRLTVT.

The chain carries TRBV5-1 and TRBJ1-1; 7 bases map to TRBD1. After removal of 0 bases from V and 6 bases from J, the junction contained 8 bases not matched to a gene. Per the germline V gene, CDR1 is SGHRS and CDR2 is YFSETQ. The CDR3 is made up of 15 amino acids. CDR3 region: CASSLGAGGSAEAFF. CDR3 sequence (DNA): TGCGCCAGCAGCTTGGGAGCAGGGGGTAGTGCTGAAGCTTTCTTT.

Comment on this clone: At one end the junction does not follow the germline gene, possibly because of a read error. This rearrangement joins TRBV15 to TRBJ2-7; TRBD2 agrees at 14 bases. The CDR3 loop spans 16 amino acids. Germline V gives CDR1 LNHNV, CDR2 YYDKDF (reference sequence). The CDR3 region has the DNA TGTGCCACCAGCATGGGACTAGCGGGAGTACCCTATGAGCAGTACTTC. Amino acid sequence: CATSMGLAGVPYEQYF.

This clone was counted a single time. The chain uses TRBV7-9 and TRBJ2-1; 10 nucleotides agree with TRBD2. The trim removed 4 bases at V and 3 bases at J, leaving 3 bases unmatched. There are 15 residues in the CDR3. Germline CDR1 and CDR2: SEHNR and FQNEAQ (reference sequence). The CDR3 DNA reads as TGTGCCAGCAGCTACGGACTAGCGGACTACAATGAGCAGTTCTTC. Amino acids: CASSYGLADYNEQFF.

The chain couples TRBV19 to TRBJ2-2; D is possibly TRBD1 (6 bases). V lost 2 bases and J lost 5, with 18 bases in between. There are 17 residues in the CDR3. Germline V gene sequence: CDR1 LNHDA, CDR2 SQIVND (reference sequence). This chain's CDR3 is CASSIFRQGLWTGELFF. CDR3 DNA sequence: TGTGCCAGTAGTATATTTCGTCAGGGGTTGTGGACCGGGGAGCTGTTTTTT.

The chain carries TRBV5-4 and TRBJ1-2; TRBD1 is a possible D gene (6 bases). This CDR3 contains 14 residues. V shed 3 bases and J shed 2 bases, with 11 bases lying between them. Germline lookup yields CDR1 SGHNT and CDR2 YYREEE (reference sequence). The CDR3 loop reads CASSSPDRNYGYTF. The CDR3 nucleotides are TGTGCCAGCAGCTCGCCCGACAGGAACTATGGCTACACCTTC.

This rearrangement joins TRBV21-1 to TRBJ2-1; the DNA was not used to check the table's D call, TRBD1. TRBV21-1 is classified as a pseudogene. There are 15 residues in the CDR3. The CDR3 region is CASRDRDRGRNEQFF. CDR3 bases: TGTGCCAGCAGGGACCGGGACAGGGGAAGGAATGAGCAGTTCTTC.

The CDR3 region has the DNA TGTGCCAGCAGTGACGTCGTGACAGGGGCGGCTAATGAAAAACTGTTTTTT. This encodes CASSDVVTGAANEKLFF. The chain employs TRBV6-1 and TRBJ1-4; 8 bases are a match to TRBD1. The germline V gene has CDR1 MNHNS and CDR2 SASEGT. The CDR3 runs 17 residues. The V gene end was trimmed by 3 bases and the J gene end by 3 bases; junction bases not matched to a gene: 9.